This TCR beta chain is drawn from a study of blood T cell repertoires in COVID-19. Study information: From T cells, B-cell-depleted T cells, or PBMCs came the material, which was cDNA or gDNA.

The repertoire was sequenced with immunoSEQ multiplex PCR; TCRdb's copy has only in-frame clones and lacks some. This sample has about 310,000 clones, with roughly 90% found just once. The CDR3 contains 15 residues. Germline values: CDR1 MNHEY, CDR2 SMNVEV (reference sequence). The ends lost 5 bases at V and 5 bases at J; junction bases unmatched: 6. The TCR originated in a man aged 18-30 years with active or convalescent COVID-19. Material for sequencing was peripheral blood. The gene calls are TRBV27 and TRBJ1-6; TRBD1 matches at 7 bases. The CDR3 nucleotides read TGTGCCAGCAGTATCCGGACAGGTCATAATTCACCCCTCCACTTT. The encoded protein is CASSIRTGHNSPLHF.